Only one count was recorded for the clone carrying this T cell receptor beta chain. Its antigen remains unidentified. These data originate in a study of persistence of HIV-infected CD4 T cells. This was the immunoSEQ version 4 assay in survey mode. Using immunoSEQ multiplex PCR, the repertoire was profiled, and TCRdb retains in-frame clones only, with some absent. The table records tens of thousands of clones, 82% of them present only once. In germline, CDR1 is LGHNA, CDR2 YSLEER. CDR3 length: 15 amino acids. V was cut by 0 bases and J by 2 bases, with 10 bases left in between. An overlapping HIV-1 Gag peptide pool stimulated these cells at about 1 ug/peptide/mL. CD40L-negative CD69-negative CD45RO-high memory CD4+ T cells were sorted as populations depleted of antigen-responding cells.

The receptor was isolated from an adult woman with HIV who was CMV-seropositive. The material was CD4+ T cells sorted from PBMCs after roughly 18-hour stimulation, obtained from a patient who received antiretroviral therapy. The chain uses TRBV4-3 and TRBJ1-2, with D maybe TRBD1 (5 bases). CDR3 in amino acids: CASSQDDRGNYGYTF. In nucleotides, the CDR3 is TGCGCCAGCAGCCAAGATGATCGGGGGAACTATGGCTACACCTTC.